Shown below are 8 T cell receptor beta chains from a single sample sequenced in a study of blood T cell repertoires in COVID-19. Measured with immunoSEQ multiplex PCR; TCRdb has only the in-frame clones, and not every one. Among 240,000 or so clones listed, 87% were seen once. Material: peripheral blood. Receptor source: a man between 60 and 70 years old who had recovered from COVID-19.

This chain links TRBV3-1 (or the pseudogene TRBV3-2) with TRBJ2-3; 9 bases line up with TRBD1. V dropped 4 bases and J dropped 2; count of bases not matched to a gene: 4. Looked up from germline, CDR1 is LGHDT and CDR2 is YNNKEL (reference sequence). CDR3 length: 15 residues. The CDR3 DNA reads TGTGCCAGCAGCCGGGGGGACAGGGTCACAGATACGCAGTATTTT. This encodes CASSRGDRVTDTQYF.

The chain joins TRBV5-1 to TRBJ1-2, with 8 bases aligning to TRBD1. Germline V gives CDR1 SGHRS, CDR2 YFSETQ. This CDR3 is 14 amino acids long. The V and J ends lost 2 bases and 4 bases, in that order; junction bases with no gene match: 4. This CDR3 is CASSLTGGGYGYTF. The CDR3 bases are TGCGCCAGCAGCTTAACAGGGGGTGGCTATGGCTACACCTTC.

This clone is a singleton in its sample. V is TRBV18 and J is TRBJ1-4; D ambiguous. The CDR3 is made up of 13 amino acids. V was clipped by 3 bases and J by 7 bases, with 9 bases between them. From germline, CDR1 is KGHSH and CDR2 LQKENI. The CDR3 DNA is TGTGCCAGCTCACCCTACTCGGGTGAAAAACTGTTTTTT. The encoded protein is CASSPYSGEKLFF.

This clone appeared once. Here the CDR3 DNA reads TGTGCCAGCACCAACACCGACACCGGGGAGCTGTTTTTT. Amino acids: CASTNTDTGELFF. This chain links TRBV3-1 (or the pseudogene TRBV3-2) with TRBJ2-2; no firm D call. The germline CDR1 and CDR2 sequences are LGHDT and YNNKEL (reference sequence). V was clipped by 7 bases and J by 3 bases, with 9 bases between them. The CDR3 has 13 amino acids.

This chain uses TRBV28 with TRBJ1-1, with D maybe TRBD1 (6 bases). The CDR3 is 16 residues long. Germline CDR1 reads MDHEN; CDR2 reads SYDVKM. V shed 3 bases and J shed 3 bases, with 17 bases lying between them. The CDR3 sequence is CASSFPGARGDTEAFF. DNA for the CDR3: TGTGCCAGCAGTTTCCCAGGGGCGAGGGGAGACACTGAAGCTTTCTTT. Looking up the rest from reference TRBV28 and TRBJ1-1 gives the full variable domain: DVKVTQSSRYLVKRTGEKVFLECVQDMDHENMFWYRQDPGLGLRLIYFSYDVKMKEKGDIPEGYSVSREKKERFSLILESASTNQTSMYLCASSFPGARGDTEAFFGQGTRLTVV.

V and J are TRBV19 and TRBJ1-1; the match to TRBD1 covers 7 bases. The V and J ends lost 6 bases and 5 bases, in that order; junction bases with no gene match: 9. Germline CDR1 reads LNHDA; CDR2 reads SQIVND (reference sequence). The CDR3 is 14 amino acids. The DNA of the CDR3 is TGTGCCAGTAGGACAGGGTCTTATTTAACTGAAGCTTTCTTT. This translates into CASRTGSYLTEAFF.

This chain connects TRBV28 to TRBJ1-4; D unclear. Germline V lookup: CDR1 MDHEN, CDR2 SYDVKM. Trimming shortened V by 4 bases and J by 5 bases, and 11 bases separated the two germline ends. The CDR3 totals 14 residues. The CDR3 bases are TGTGCCAGCAGTTCCTCCAGGATAAATGAAAAACTGTTTTTT. Translating gives CASSSSRINEKLFF.

This clone has just one count. V gene TRBV6-5 combines with J gene TRBJ1-2; D is undetermined. V lost 0 bases to trimming and J lost 8 bases, with 10 bases between them. CDR3 length equals 13 residues. Germline assignment: CDR1 MNHEY and CDR2 SVGAGI. CDR3 residues: CASSYSSLGGYTF. The CDR3 DNA follows: TGTGCCAGCAGTTACTCGAGTCTCGGGGGCTACACCTTC.